This T cell receptor (beta chain) stems from a study of blood T cells in healthy people across ages. A remark on this clonotype: Its target is not known.

Study-level points and caveats: There were more naive CD4+ cells and higher diversity in long-lived donors than in aged donors.

The second PCR ran roughly 7 to 12 cycles with a sample-barcoded 5' primer and J-beta primers. One entry per CDR3 protein results from TCRdb running MiXCR on the 5' RACE reads. In the table there are about 760,000 distinct CDR3 sequences, 56% of which are singletons. This receptor was taken from a man aged 40-49 years in good health. The source material was blood.

Here the CDR3 reads CASSKAGISSYEQYF. The CDR3 region has the DNA TGTGCCAGCAGCAAAGCCGGGATTAGCTCCTACGAGCAGTACTTC. The chain joins TRBV21-1 to TRBJ2-7; the D call TRBD1 from the table was never checked on the DNA. TRBV21-1 is deemed a pseudogene. The CDR3 spans 15 residues.